Here is one T cell receptor (beta chain) with its context. Its antigen is not identified. Sequencing of TCR beta CDR3 used immunoSEQ survey depth. TCRdb keeps only in-frame clones here, not all; method: immunoSEQ multiplex PCR. The repertoire holds roughly 6,000 clones, with approximately 66% as singletons. This entry is derived from a study of CD8 T cell repertoires and HIV-1 epitope variants. Study-wide context: Autologous T cell-negative cells served as antigen-presenting cells in equal numbers. A roughly ten-day culture received IL-2, IL-7 and IL-15 on days 3 and 7.

The germline gives CDR1 MNHEY, CDR2 SVGAGI. V gave up 4 bases and J gave up 5 bases; unmatched junction bases: 4. This CDR3 spans 15 amino acids. This TCR came from a male donor with HIV. J is TRBJ2-2 and V is TRBV6-5, with 10 nucleotides matching TRBD2. Sequenced material: cultured CD8+ T cells derived from PBMCs. The CDR3 loop reads CASSFLAGETGELFF. The CDR3, as DNA: TGTGCCAGCAGTTTTCTAGCGGGGGAAACCGGGGAGCTGTTTTTT.